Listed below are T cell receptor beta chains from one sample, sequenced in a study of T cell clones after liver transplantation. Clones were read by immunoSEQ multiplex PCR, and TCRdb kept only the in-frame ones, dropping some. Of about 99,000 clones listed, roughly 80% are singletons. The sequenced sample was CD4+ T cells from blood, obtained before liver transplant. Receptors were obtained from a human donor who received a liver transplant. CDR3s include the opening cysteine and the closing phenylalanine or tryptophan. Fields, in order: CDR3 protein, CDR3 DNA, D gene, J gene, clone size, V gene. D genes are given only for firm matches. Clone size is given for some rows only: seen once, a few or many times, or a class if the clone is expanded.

CASSQGTSGGTDTQYF	TGTGCCAGCAGCCAAGGGACTAGCGGGGGCACAGATACGCAGTATTTT	TRBD2	TRBJ2-3	few	TRBV4-2
CASSIVSSGVSNYGYTF	TGTGCCAGTAGTATTGTAAGCTCGGGAGTTTCTAACTATGGCTACACCTTC	NA	TRBJ1-2	NA	TRBV19
CASSLYFSRDSIAKNIQYF	TGTGCCAGCAGTTTATATTTCTCCAGGGACAGTATAGCCAAAAACATTCAGTACTTC	TRBD1	TRBJ2-4	NA	TRBV28
CASKGRQGDGVNTEAFF	TGTGCCAGTAAGGGACGACAGGGGGATGGCGTGAACACTGAAGCTTTCTTT	TRBD1	TRBJ1-1	NA	TRBV28
CASSLSGTGMWEQYF	TGCGCCAGCAGCTTATCCGGGACAGGGATGTGGGAGCAGTACTTC	TRBD1	TRBJ2-7	once	TRBV5-1
CASKRALGTEAFF	TGTGCCAGCAAAAGGGCCCTGGGCACTGAAGCTTTCTTT	NA	TRBJ1-1	NA	TRBV28
CASSVGASGYGYTF	TGTGCCAGCAGCGTCGGGGCCTCTGGGTATGGCTACACCTTC	NA	TRBJ1-2	few	TRBV9
CSVGTSVYTEAFF	TGCAGCGTTGGGACATCGGTCTACACTGAAGCTTTCTTT	NA	TRBJ1-1	few	TRBV29-1
CASSVVSSGTEQYF	TGTGCCAGCAGCGTTGTCTCTAGCGGGACTGAGCAGTACTTC	TRBD2	TRBJ2-7	NA	TRBV9
CASSEWAASYNEQFF	TGTGCCAGCAGTGAATGGGCGGCCTCCTACAATGAGCAGTTCTTC	NA	TRBJ2-1	once	TRBV6-4
CSVEYIQETQYF	TGCAGCGTTGAATACATACAAGAGACCCAGTACTTC	NA	TRBJ2-5	once	TRBV29-1
CSVIRGEQAEAFF	TGCAGCGTCATCAGGGGAGAACAGGCTGAAGCTTTCTTT	NA	TRBJ1-1	NA	TRBV29-1
CASSPIEGQGETQYF	TGTGCCAGCTCACCAATCGAGGGGCAGGGGGAGACCCAGTACTTC	NA	TRBJ2-5	once	TRBV18
CASSLVLGPNYGYTF	TGTGCCAGCAGCTTAGTACTCGGGCCGAACTATGGCTACACCTTC	NA	TRBJ1-2	NA	TRBV11-1
CASSRDRGRSGANVLTF	TGTGCCAGCTCGCGGGACAGGGGGCGGTCCGGGGCCAACGTCCTGACTTTC	TRBD1	TRBJ2-6	NA	TRBV18
CASSIGTHQPQHF	TGTGCCAGTAGTATAGGGACCCATCAGCCCCAGCATTTT	NA	TRBJ1-5	medium-sized	TRBV19
CASSYSGPGTEAFF	TGTGCCAGCAGTTATTCGGGGCCCGGCACTGAAGCTTTCTTT	NA	TRBJ1-1	NA	TRBV7-3
CASSLGTAGNTIYF	TGTGCCAGCAGCTTAGGGACAGCTGGAAACACCATATATTTT	NA	TRBJ1-3	NA	TRBV7-9
CASSRLGLKFF	TGTGCCAGCAGCCGCCTAGGCTTAAAGTTCTTC	NA	TRBJ2-1	NA	TRBV5-6
CASSFDVPGELFF	TGTGCCAGCAGCTTCGATGTTCCCGGGGAGCTGTTTTTT	NA	TRBJ2-2	NA	TRBV7-2
CASSQLDLAGNSYNEQFF	TGCGCCAGCAGCCAATTGGATCTAGCGGGGAATTCCTACAATGAGCAGTTCTTC	TRBD2	TRBJ2-1	few	TRBV4-3
CASSRQGASTDTQYF	TGTGCCAGCTCACGACAGGGAGCTAGCACAGATACGCAGTATTTT	TRBD1	TRBJ2-3	NA	TRBV18
CASTTRSNQPQHF	TGTGCCAGCACCACAAGGAGCAATCAGCCCCAGCATTTT	NA	TRBJ1-5	NA	TRBV28
CASSQARGTGELFF	TGTGCCAGCAGCCAAGCCAGGGGCACCGGGGAGCTGTTTTTT	NA	TRBJ2-2	few	TRBV4-2
CASSPTGTGEYGYTF	TGTGCCAGCTCACCCACCGGGACAGGGGAATATGGCTACACCTTC	TRBD1	TRBJ1-2	NA	TRBV18
CASRSTASYEQYF	TGTGCCAGCAGGTCGACGGCATCCTACGAGCAGTACTTC	NA	TRBJ2-7	NA	TRBV6-1
CASSESYTHNSPLHF	TGTGCCAGCAGTGAGTCGTACACTCATAATTCACCCCTCCACTTT	NA	TRBJ1-6	NA	TRBV2
CASGRWDYGETQYF	TGTGCCAGCGGGAGGTGGGATTACGGAGAGACCCAGTACTTC	TRBD2	TRBJ2-5	NA	TRBV19
CASSGQALNTEAFF	TGTGCCAGCTCGGGACAGGCCCTGAACACTGAAGCTTTCTTT	TRBD1	TRBJ1-1	NA	TRBV18
CATSRIQGTDGYTF	TGTGCCACCAGCAGAATACAGGGGACCGATGGCTACACCTTC	TRBD1	TRBJ1-2	NA	TRBV15
CASSQGLAGPTGELFF	TGTGCCAGCAGCCAAGGGTTAGCGGGACCAACCGGGGAGCTGTTTTTT	TRBD2	TRBJ2-2	NA	TRBV14
CSVDYSYGYTF	TGCAGCGTTGATTACAGCTATGGCTACACCTTC	NA	TRBJ1-2	NA	TRBV29-1
CATSRDLGTGGQYGYTF	TGTGCCACCAGCAGAGATCTCGGAACAGGGGGCCAATATGGCTACACCTTC	TRBD1	TRBJ1-2	once	TRBV15
CASSIHGGRLDEQYF	TGTGCCAGCAGCATCCACGGGGGGCGCCTCGACGAGCAGTACTTC	NA	TRBJ2-7	NA	TRBV2
CASSLAGLGITEAFF	TGCGCCAGCAGCTTGGCGGGCTTGGGGATCACTGAAGCTTTCTTT	NA	TRBJ1-1	once	TRBV5-1
CASSSGTAGSTETQYF	TGTGCCAGCTCGTCCGGGACAGCGGGGAGTACGGAGACCCAGTACTTC	NA	TRBJ2-5	NA	TRBV18
CASSSRYLAEQYF	TGTGCCAGCAGCTCTAGGTATCTGGCCGAGCAGTACTTC	NA	TRBJ2-7	NA	TRBV5-4
CASRPWASGGAEGEQFF	TGTGCCAGTAGGCCCTGGGCTAGCGGGGGTGCAGAGGGGGAGCAGTTCTTC	TRBD2	TRBJ2-1	NA	TRBV19
CASSYRRTGTSEQYF	TGTGCCAGCAGTTACCGCCGGACAGGAACGTCCGAGCAGTACTTC	TRBD1	TRBJ2-7	NA	TRBV6-5
CASSDRGEALYGYTF	TGTGCCAGCAGCGATCGGGGCGAGGCCCTCTATGGCTACACCTTC	NA	TRBJ1-2	NA	TRBV5-6
CASSIEKGSQRVPEAFF	TGTGCCAGTAGTATAGAGAAGGGATCCCAGAGGGTCCCTGAAGCTTTCTTT	NA	TRBJ1-1	NA	TRBV19
CARSSRQGDQPQHF	TGTGCCAGAAGCTCTCGACAGGGTGATCAGCCCCAGCATTTT	TRBD1	TRBJ1-5	NA	TRBV5-3
CASSLVFGRQGPCYEQYF	TGCGCCAGCAGCTTGGTGTTCGGGCGGCAGGGTCCTTGCTACGAGCAGTACTTC	NA	TRBJ2-7	NA	TRBV5-1
CASSPGGAGETQYF	TGTGCCAGCAGCCCCGGGGGGGCTGGAGAGACCCAGTACTTC	TRBD2	TRBJ2-5	once	TRBV7-3
CASSLNAGGFSNTIYF	TGTGCCAGCAGCTTAAATGCAGGAGGGTTCTCGAACACCATATATTTT	NA	TRBJ1-3	few	TRBV7-8
CASSKGTGANYGYTF	TGTGCCAGCAGTAAAGGGACAGGGGCTAACTATGGCTACACCTTC	TRBD1	TRBJ1-2	NA	TRBV27
CASSSGYQETQYF	TGCGCCAGCAGCTCTGGGTACCAAGAGACCCAGTACTTC	NA	TRBJ2-5	NA	TRBV5-1
CSVAAGQETQYF	TGCAGCGTTGCCGCGGGACAAGAGACCCAGTACTTC	NA	TRBJ2-5	once	TRBV29-1
CASSQDAGILGYTF	TGTGCCAGCAGCCAAGACGCAGGAATCTTAGGCTACACCTTC	NA	TRBJ1-2	NA	TRBV14
CSANWNGRSYF	TGCAGTGCTAACTGGAACGGGAGGTCGTACTTC	TRBD2	TRBJ2-7	NA	TRBV20-1
CASSQGGNVQYF	TGTGCCAGCAGCCAGGGGGGGAATGTTCAGTACTTC	TRBD2	TRBJ2-4	NA	TRBV14
CASSLIQGDGYTF	TGTGCCAGCAGCTTAATTCAGGGGGATGGCTACACCTTC	TRBD1	TRBJ1-2	NA	TRBV7-3
CASSLGAGAVEQYF	TGTGCCAGCAGCTTAGGGGCAGGGGCGGTCGAGCAGTACTTC	NA	TRBJ2-7	NA	TRBV11-2
CATSRDRGSLAFF	TGTGCCACCAGCAGAGACAGGGGGAGCTTAGCTTTCTTT	TRBD1	TRBJ1-1	NA	TRBV15
CASSTGLAGGLPQYF	TGTGCCAGCAGCACTGGACTAGCGGGGGGCCTTCCCCAGTACTTC	TRBD2	TRBJ2-5	NA	TRBV7-6
CASSAVFGHGELFF	TGTGCCAGTAGCGCGGTGTTCGGTCACGGGGAGCTGTTTTTT	NA	TRBJ2-2	NA	TRBV19
CASSEAWFGTTNTEAFF	TGTGCCAGCAGTGAAGCTTGGTTTGGCACCACGAACACTGAAGCTTTCTTT	NA	TRBJ1-1	NA	TRBV6-1
CASSDTGQGRRSGYTF	TGTGCCAGCAGTGACACTGGACAGGGGAGAAGAAGTGGCTACACCTTC	TRBD1	TRBJ1-2	NA	TRBV2
CASSQEVEQGQVNEKLFF	TGCGCCAGCAGCCAAGAAGTCGAACAGGGACAGGTTAATGAAAAACTGTTTTTT	TRBD1	TRBJ1-4	NA	TRBV4-1
CASSYSRNTEAFF	TGTGCCAGCAGTTACTCACGGAACACTGAAGCTTTCTTT	NA	TRBJ1-1	once	TRBV6-5